This entry describes one TCR beta chain. Per the authors' pipeline: Scientists estimated how many nucleated cells there were by amplifying reference gene primers. The table came from immunoSEQ multiplex PCR; TCRdb's copy has only in-frame clones and leaves some out. V and J calls and clone size are copied from that table; D and trimming were computed from the DNA. The sample includes about 200,000 clones, around 82% of them seen just once. This sample stems from a study of blood T cell repertoires in COVID-19. Study-wide context: The United States, Italy and Spain provided the acute and convalescent COVID-19 samples. Sources were T cells, B-cell-depleted T cells, or PBMCs; the material itself was cDNA or gDNA.

The clonotype comes from a woman in her 70s with acute or convalescent COVID-19. Sequencing input: peripheral blood.

CDR3 amino acids: CASSQTSVNNEQFF. As DNA, the CDR3 is TGCGCCAGCAGCCAGACTAGCGTCAACAATGAGCAGTTCTTC. The chain carries TRBV5-1 and TRBJ2-1; 8 bases are a match to TRBD2. The CDR3 length is 14 residues. CDR1 is SGHRS and CDR2 is YFSETQ in the germline V gene. Trimming cost V 4 bases and J 5 bases; bases outside gene matches: 5.